This TCR beta chain was sequenced during a study of T cells in Graves' hyperthyroidism and ophthalmopathy. Study results and limitations: Researchers found most expanded thyroid clonotypes above 0.001 in blood as well. Ophthalmopathy onset followed model prediction by a median approximately six months.

TCR beta CDR3 regions were amplified from RNA. HTBI primers were employed in a first-round RT-PCR of the TCR CDR3. TCRdb ran MiXCR on the multiplex PCR reads and lists one entry per CDR3 protein. The sample consists of 300,000 to 450,000 distinct CDR3 sequences, about 18% of them appearing once. The PBMCs studied were ones that came from 10 ml fresh peripheral blood. This clonotype was observed a handful of times. No antigen is known for it. The CDR3 consists of 17 residues. Germline V CDR1 and CDR2: WSHSY, SAAADI. Sequencing was performed on blood. This receptor was obtained from a man aged 18 to 29 with Graves' ophthalmopathy. This sequence joins TRBV10-2 and TRBJ1-1, with 12 bases identical to TRBD1. In DNA form, the CDR3 reads TGCGGAGCAGCGTCCCCCGGGACAGGGGGCATCCGGAGTGAAGCTTTCTTT. It encodes CGAASPGTGGIRSEAFF.